One and the same sample provided the 13 T cell receptor beta chains below, sequenced in a study of shared clonotypes between healthy human individuals. Measured with immunoSEQ multiplex PCR; TCRdb has only the in-frame clones, and not every one. The data show 2 million to 2.5 million clones, roughly 93% seen once. The sample comprised naive CD4+ T cells from PBMCs. Subset described: CD45RA+ positively selected. Receptors originate from a man aged 18 to 29 in good health. Some clones in this sample may be carry-over from other donors' samples.

The chain links TRBV28 to TRBJ1-5; D perhaps matches TRBD1 (6 bases). The germline gives CDR1 MDHEN, CDR2 SYDVKM. Trimming pared 5 bases from V and 7 bases from J, leaving 12 bases between. The length of the CDR3 is 13 residues. The chain's CDR3 is CASSQGSKQPQHF. The CDR3 DNA follows: TGTGCCAGCAGTCAGGGGTCGAAACAGCCCCAGCATTTT.

About this clone: Other DNA sequences of this sample code for an identical CDR3. The chain uses TRBV11-3 and TRBJ2-1, with 9 bases that match TRBD2. This CDR3 is built from 16 residues. Germline V gene sequence: CDR1 SGHNT, CDR2 YENEEA. V lost 4 bases to trimming and J lost 0 bases; unmatched junction nucleotides: 4. CDR3 in DNA: TGTGCCAGCAGCTCAAGACTAGCGGCCTCCTACAATGAGCAGTTCTTC. It is translated as CASSSRLAASYNEQFF.

The chain has TRBV14 and TRBJ2-2, with a tentative D call TRBD2 (5 bases). Trimming stripped 0 bases from V and 5 bases from J, with 10 bases between. Germline V lookup: CDR1 SGHDN, CDR2 FVKESK. CDR3 length: 15 residues. CDR3: CASSQEAVRTGELFF. The CDR3 region has the DNA TGTGCCAGCAGCCAAGAAGCGGTACGAACCGGGGAGCTGTTTTTT.

This clone was recorded once. This sequence joins TRBV4-2 and TRBJ2-3; D is possibly TRBD2 (6 bases). The CDR3 runs to 16 residues. The V end was cut by 2 bases, the J end by 6 bases, with 18 bases between. Germline lookup yields CDR1 LGHNA and CDR2 YNFKEQ. DNA of the CDR3: TGTGCCAGCAGCCAAAGTAGTAGGGCCCTAGCGGATACGCAGTATTTT. It specifies CASSQSSRALADTQYF.

The J gene is TRBJ2-7, the V gene TRBV6-1; 8 nucleotides align to TRBD1. Per the germline V gene, CDR1 is MNHNS and CDR2 is SASEGT. The V and J ends lost 6 bases and 5 bases, in that order; junction bases with no gene match: 12. The length of the CDR3 is 15 residues. This CDR3 reads CASRRTTGAVNEQYF. The DNA for the CDR3 is TGTGCCAGCAGGCGAACGACAGGGGCCGTTAACGAGCAGTACTTC.

The sample holds a few counts of this clone. The chain couples TRBV6-5 to TRBJ1-5; TRBD1 might be the D (5 bases). CDR1 is MNHEY and CDR2 is SVGAGI in the germline V gene. The ends were cut back, 0 bases at V and 7 bases at J, with 10 bases in the middle. CDR3 length equals 14 residues. CDR3 nucleotides: TGTGCCAGCAGTTACTCGAAGGGGTTGCAGCCCCAGCATTTT. It is translated as CASSYSKGLQPQHF.

The chain is built from TRBV10-3 and TRBJ1-4; maybe TRBD1 (5 bases). The CDR3 totals 15 residues. Deletions cut 3 bases from V and 5 bases from J, with 13 bases between. The germline V gene encodes CDR1 ENHRY and CDR2 SYGVKD. The CDR3 sequence: CAISDWAGINEKLFF. The DNA for the CDR3 is TGTGCCATCAGTGACTGGGCAGGGATCAATGAAAAACTGTTTTTT.

The J gene is TRBJ2-7, the V gene TRBV19; TRBD2 agrees at 8 bases. Trimming removed 1 base from V and 3 bases from J; junction bases left unmatched: 8. The CDR3 runs to 16 residues. The germline V gene has CDR1 LNHDA and CDR2 SQIVND (reference sequence). Here the CDR3 reads CASSIVGAGGLYEQYF. CDR3 DNA sequence: TGTGCCAGTAGTATAGTAGGCGCGGGAGGTCTCTACGAGCAGTACTTC.

The chain has TRBV4-1 and TRBJ2-7, with 9 bases fitting TRBD2. The germline V gene has CDR1 MGHRA and CDR2 YSYEKL. The V segment lost 1 base and the J segment 3 bases; nucleotides outside the gene matches: 4. This CDR3 comprises 15 residues. This CDR3 reads CASSQGAGGGYEQYF. The CDR3 DNA sequence: TGCGCCAGCAGCCAAGGGGCGGGAGGGGGCTACGAGCAGTACTTC.

Of note for this clone: Other DNA sequences in the sample encode the same CDR3. The chain combines TRBV19 with TRBJ1-5, with D hard to call. From germline, CDR1 is LNHDA and CDR2 SQIVND (reference sequence). Trimming removed 6 bases from V and 2 bases from J, with 14 bases in between. This CDR3 has 15 amino acids. CDR3 in amino acids: CASSIEGAGNQPQHF. In nucleotides, the CDR3 is TGTGCCAGTAGCATCGAGGGAGCAGGCAATCAGCCCCAGCATTTT. Combining the CDR3 with reference TRBV19 and TRBJ1-5 gives the whole variable domain DGGITQSPKYLFRKEGQNVTLSCEQNLNHDAMYWYRQDPGQGLRLIYYSQIVNDFQKGDIAEGYSVSREKKESFPLTVTSAQKNPTAFYLCASSIEGAGNQPQHFGDGTRLSIL.

V gene TRBV5-4 combines with J gene TRBJ2-7; no definite D call. In germline, CDR1 is SGHNT, CDR2 YYREEE (reference sequence). Trimming removed 4 bases at V and 0 bases at J, with 8 bases between. The CDR3 spans 13 residues. CDR3 sequence (DNA): TGTGCCAGCAGCCCACACAACTCCTACGAGCAGTACTTC. This translates into CASSPHNSYEQYF.

This rearrangement joins TRBV12-5 to TRBJ2-1, with D possibly being TRBD2 (5 bases). The CDR3 runs 17 residues. Germline V gene sequence: CDR1 LGHNT, CDR2 FRNRAP. The V end lost 3 bases, the J end lost 3 bases, and 18 bases lay between the germline ends. In nucleotides, the CDR3 is TGTGCTAGTGGTTTCTCCGACTACTCCAGTTTCTACAATGAGCAGTTCTTC. Protein product: CASGFSDYSSFYNEQFF. The full variable domain, with the rest looked up from reference TRBV12-5 and TRBJ2-1, is DARVTQTPRHKVTEMGQEVTMRCQPILGHNTVFWYRQTMMQGLELLAYFRNRAPLDDSGMPKDRFSAEMPDATLATLKIQPSEPRDSAVYFCASGFSDYSSFYNEQFFGPGTRLTVL.

This clone has a single count. This sequence joins TRBV5-1 and TRBJ1-1; a weak D match, TRBD1 (5 bases). Trimming took 0 bases from V and 6 from J, leaving 15 bases between them. The CDR3 contains 15 residues. Germline V gene sequence: CDR1 SGHRS, CDR2 YFSETQ. In nucleotides, the CDR3 is TGCGCCAGCAGCTTGGGCGCAGGGAGAGGATCTGAAGCTTTCTTT. As protein: CASSLGAGRGSEAFF.